The 10 T cell receptor beta chains below were found in one sample sequenced in a study of blood T cell repertoires in COVID-19. Repertoires were generated with immunoSEQ multiplex PCR, while TCRdb's copy carries only in-frame clones and drops some. The sample has about 120,000 clones; 65% to 85% are singletons. Material: PBMCs or T cells enriched from blood (not recorded which). The source of these receptors is a woman aged 25 to 45 who had recovered from COVID-19.

J is TRBJ2-3 and V is TRBV5-1; 9 nucleotides agree with TRBD2. The germline V gene has CDR1 SGHRS and CDR2 YFSETQ. J was trimmed by 4 bases and V by 1 base; bases with no gene match: 4. There are 15 residues in the CDR3. CDR3 in amino acids: CASSLLSGSADTQYF. The CDR3, as DNA: TGCGCCAGCAGCTTGCTTAGCGGGAGTGCAGATACGCAGTATTTT.

This sequence joins TRBV12-5 and TRBJ2-7; no reliable D call. Trimming pared 0 bases from V and 2 bases from J, leaving 5 bases between. Germline CDR1 LGHNT, CDR2 FRNRAP. This CDR3 region has 13 residues. The DNA for the CDR3 is TGTGCTAGTGGTTTGGTCTCAGCCTACGAGCAGTACTTC. It yields the protein CASGLVSAYEQYF.

This chain links TRBV28 with TRBJ1-1, with 9 nucleotides matching TRBD1. J lost 11 bases, V lost 4 bases, and 14 bases had no gene match. This CDR3 comprises 15 residues. In germline, CDR1 is MDHEN, CDR2 SYDVKM. Written as DNA, the CDR3 is TGTGCCAGCAGTTCCCCGGGACAGGGACTTTCGTGGGCTTTCTTT. This sequence encodes CASSSPGQGLSWAFF.

This chain links TRBV19 with TRBJ1-5; D is possibly TRBD1 (5 bases). V lost 5 bases and J 0 bases, leaving 17 bases between the germline ends. The CDR3 spans 17 residues. Germline CDR1 LNHDA, CDR2 SQIVND (reference sequence). This CDR3 reads CASSLGQGASSNQPQHF. CDR3 in DNA: TGTGCCAGTAGTTTAGGGCAGGGCGCGAGTAGCAATCAGCCCCAGCATTTT.

This clone has more than one count but fewer than ten. CDR3: CASSRDRNQPQHF. DNA of the CDR3: TGTGCCAGTAGTAGGGACAGAAATCAGCCCCAGCATTTT. The chain combines TRBV19 with TRBJ1-5; the match to TRBD1 covers 7 bases. Germline V CDR1 and CDR2: LNHDA, SQIVND (reference sequence). Trimming removed 4 bases from V and 4 bases from J; junction bases left unmatched: 1. The CDR3 spans 13 residues.

V gene TRBV11-2 combines with J gene TRBJ2-1; TRBD2 aligns across 12 bases. V was clipped by 5 bases and J by 0 bases; unmatched bases: 5. From germline, CDR1 is SGHAT and CDR2 FQNNGV. The CDR3 extends over 17 amino acids. CDR3 nucleotides: TGTGCCAGCAGCCGGCTAGCGGGAGGGAGCTCCTACAATGAGCAGTTCTTC. Translated, it gives CASSRLAGGSSYNEQFF.

This clone was seen more than once but under ten times. The CDR3 DNA sequence: TGTGCCAGCAGTAAGGACTTGGGCTCCTACGAGCAGTACTTC. Protein sequence: CASSKDLGSYEQYF. The rearrangement uses TRBV2 and TRBJ2-7; possibly TRBD2 for D (5 bases). Germline-derived CDR1 and CDR2 are SNHLY and FYNNEI. V was trimmed by 5 bases and J by 0 bases, leaving 11 bases between them. CDR3 size: 14 residues.

DNA of the CDR3: TGTGCCAGCAGCGCCGGACAGGGTACGAACGAGCAGTACTTC. Its protein is CASSAGQGTNEQYF. The chain links TRBV13 to TRBJ2-7; 8 nucleotides align to TRBD1. V shed 5 bases, J shed 5 bases, and the junction held 8 bases outside the gene matches. The CDR3 has 14 residues. Germline CDR1 is PRHDT and CDR2 is FYEKMQ (reference sequence).

The chain combines TRBV6-2 or TRBV6-3 with TRBJ1-6; no clear D gene. Between the trimmed V and J ends, which lost 2 bases and 7 bases, there was a span of 6 bases. Germline V gene sequence: CDR1 MNHEY, CDR2 SVGEGT. CDR3 size: 13 residues. The CDR3 protein is CASSYEANSPLHF. The CDR3 DNA reads as TGTGCCAGCAGTTACGAGGCGAATTCACCCCTCCACTTT.

The chain links TRBV3-1 (or the pseudogene TRBV3-2) to TRBJ1-1; no firm D call. Germline loops: CDR1 LGHDT, CDR2 YNNKEL (reference sequence). This CDR3 is 13 amino acids long. V lost 4 bases and J 11 bases, leaving 17 bases between the germline ends. The CDR3 DNA sequence: TGTGCCAGCAGCCCCTTTCCCCCTCGGAGGGCTTTCTTT. This codes for CASSPFPPRRAFF.